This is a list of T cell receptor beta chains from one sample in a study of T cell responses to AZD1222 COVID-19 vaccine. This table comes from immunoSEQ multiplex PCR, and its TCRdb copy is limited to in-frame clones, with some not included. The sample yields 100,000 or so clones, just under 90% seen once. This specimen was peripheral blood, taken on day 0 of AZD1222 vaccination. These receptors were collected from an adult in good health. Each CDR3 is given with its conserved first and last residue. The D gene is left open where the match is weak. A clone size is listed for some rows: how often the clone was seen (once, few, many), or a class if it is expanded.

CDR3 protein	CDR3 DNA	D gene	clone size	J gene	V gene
CASSTTSGGAPDTQYF	TGTGCCAGCAGCACGACTAGCGGGGGGGCCCCAGATACGCAGTATTTT	TRBD2	NA	TRBJ2-3	TRBV7-8
CASSVADTEAFF	TGTGCCAGCAGCGTAGCGGACACTGAAGCTTTCTTT	NA	NA	TRBJ1-1	TRBV9
CASSPDREYEQYF	TGCGCCAGCAGCCCGGACAGGGAATACGAGCAGTACTTC	TRBD1	once	TRBJ2-7	TRBV5-1
CASSRLTGGRADTEAFF	TGTGCCAGCTCACGCCTTACGGGGGGGCGTGCGGACACTGAAGCTTTCTTT	NA	few	TRBJ1-1	TRBV18
CASRPQGSRETQYF	TGTGCCAGCAGGCCCCAGGGATCCCGAGAGACCCAGTACTTC	NA	NA	TRBJ2-5	TRBV6-5
CASSIRPTTRYTF	TGTGCCAGTAGTATCCGGCCCACTACCCGCTACACCTTC	NA	NA	TRBJ1-2	TRBV19
CAGTSGGANTGELFF	TGTGCCGGGACTAGCGGGGGAGCGAACACCGGGGAGCTGTTTTTT	TRBD2	NA	TRBJ2-2	TRBV7-9
CASSIVRDANSPLHF	TGTGCCAGTAGTATAGTCAGGGATGCAAATTCACCCCTCCACTTT	NA	NA	TRBJ1-6	TRBV19
CASIRGGDGTNEKLFF	TGTGCCAGTATAAGAGGGGGCGATGGAACTAATGAAAAACTGTTTTTT	TRBD1	NA	TRBJ1-4	TRBV19
CASSQVMNTEAFF	TGTGCCAGCTCACAGGTCATGAACACTGAAGCTTTCTTT	NA	NA	TRBJ1-1	TRBV18
CASSELWFEAFF	TGTGCCAGCAGTGAATTGTGGTTCGAAGCTTTCTTT	NA	NA	TRBJ1-1	TRBV6-1
CASSSHREETQYF	TGTGCCAGCAGCTCTCACAGGGAAGAGACCCAGTACTTC	NA	NA	TRBJ2-5	TRBV7-3
CATSRTSRNTGELFF	TGTGCCACCAGCCGCACCTCGCGGAACACCGGGGAGCTGTTTTTT	NA	NA	TRBJ2-2	TRBV15
CASSVGLGQNTEAFF	TGTGCCAGCAGCGTAGGATTGGGACAGAACACTGAAGCTTTCTTT	NA	NA	TRBJ1-1	TRBV9
CASSYPGQDNQPQHF	TGTGCCAGCAGTTACCCCGGACAGGACAATCAGCCCCAGCATTTT	TRBD1	NA	TRBJ1-5	TRBV6-6
CASSLVPNNEQFF	TGTGCCAGCAGCTTGGTACCTAACAATGAGCAGTTCTTC	NA	NA	TRBJ2-1	TRBV5-6
CASSPGQSPNEKLFF	TGTGCCAGCAGCCCAGGACAGTCTCCAAATGAAAAACTGTTTTTT	NA	NA	TRBJ1-4	TRBV7-9
CASSKPQRGQENTEAFF	TGTGCCAGCAGCAAACCGCAGAGGGGACAGGAGAACACTGAAGCTTTCTTT	NA	NA	TRBJ1-1	TRBV21-1
CAIWDRNTEAFF	TGTGCCATCTGGGACAGGAACACTGAAGCTTTCTTT	TRBD1	NA	TRBJ1-1	TRBV28
CASSWGHSYLQPQHF	TGTGCCAGCAGCTGGGGACACTCTTACCTTCAGCCCCAGCATTTT	NA	NA	TRBJ1-5	TRBV28
CASSVAGQDNEKLFF	TGTGCCAGCAGCGTAGCGGGACAAGATAATGAAAAACTGTTTTTT	NA	few	TRBJ1-4	TRBV9
CASSQEGGYSPLHF	TGTGCCAGCAGCCAAGAAGGAGGGTATTCACCCCTCCACTTT	NA	NA	TRBJ1-6	TRBV3-1/TRBV3-2
CASSLAPRGVGELFF	TGTGCCAGCAGCTTAGCCCCCCGCGGGGTCGGGGAGCTGTTTTTT	NA	NA	TRBJ2-2	TRBV7-9
CASSPPAGPGEQYF	TGTGCCAGCTCACCACCGGCAGGGCCGGGGGAGCAGTACTTC	NA	NA	TRBJ2-7	TRBV18
CASSQGQYSPLHF	TGTGCCAGCAGCCAGGGACAGTATTCACCCCTCCACTTT	TRBD1	few	TRBJ1-6	TRBV3-1/TRBV3-2
CASSPQGLYTEAFF	TGTGCCAGCTCACCACAGGGATTGTACACTGAAGCTTTCTTT	NA	NA	TRBJ1-1	TRBV18
CASSQPQDTEAFF	TGTGCCAGCAGCCAACCCCAAGACACTGAAGCTTTCTTT	NA	once	TRBJ1-1	TRBV4-2
CASRLRGFNEKLFF	TGTGCCAGCCGCCTACGGGGATTTAATGAAAAACTGTTTTTT	NA	NA	TRBJ1-4	TRBV19
CASTAGFANTEAFF	TGTGCCAGTACCGCAGGTTTCGCGAACACTGAAGCTTTCTTT	NA	NA	TRBJ1-1	TRBV19
CASSQPTSNTGELFF	TGCGCCAGCAGCCAACCGACATCAAACACCGGGGAGCTGTTTTTT	NA	NA	TRBJ2-2	TRBV4-1
CASSSASLNEKLFF	TGTGCCAGTAGTAGTGCCAGCTTAAATGAAAAACTGTTTTTT	NA	once	TRBJ1-4	TRBV19
CASSRGNTIYF	TGTGCCAGCAGTAGGGGAAACACCATATATTTT	NA	NA	TRBJ1-3	TRBV12-3/TRBV12-4
CASSLPQSTEAFF	TGTGCCAGCAGCCTCCCTCAGAGTACTGAAGCTTTCTTT	NA	once	TRBJ1-1	TRBV7-9
CASSPTVSGNTIYF	TGTGCCAGCTCCCCCACAGTCTCTGGAAACACCATATATTTT	NA	NA	TRBJ1-3	TRBV18
CASSTMMGGYEQYF	TGTGCCAGCAGCACCATGATGGGAGGTTACGAGCAGTACTTC	NA	NA	TRBJ2-7	TRBV7-9
CASSLGTAPLGYTF	TGTGCCAGCAGCTTGGGGACAGCACCGCTTGGCTACACCTTC	NA	NA	TRBJ1-2	TRBV5-6
CATSDFRGAGGLYNEQFF	TGTGCCACCAGTGATTTTCGTGGTGCGGGGGGGCTCTACAATGAGCAGTTCTTC	TRBD2	NA	TRBJ2-1	TRBV24-1
CATSERDSGRMNTEAFF	TGTGCCACCAGTGAACGGGACAGCGGACGTATGAACACTGAAGCTTTCTTT	TRBD1	NA	TRBJ1-1	TRBV24-1
CASSLVGSGSHQPQHF	TGTGCCAGCAGCTTAGTGGGGTCGGGGTCCCATCAGCCCCAGCATTTT	NA	NA	TRBJ1-5	TRBV7-8
CASRRDRGSYGYTF	TGTGCCAGTAGACGGGACAGGGGGTCTTATGGCTACACCTTC	TRBD1	NA	TRBJ1-2	TRBV19
CASSEGQANNEQFF	TGTGCCAGCAGTGAGGGACAGGCCAACAATGAGCAGTTCTTC	TRBD1	NA	TRBJ2-1	TRBV2
CASSDREPPYEQYF	TGTGCCAGTTCTGACAGGGAACCTCCCTACGAGCAGTACTTC	TRBD1	NA	TRBJ2-7	TRBV19
CASSGGLNTGELFF	TGTGCCAGCAGCGGAGGGTTAAACACCGGGGAGCTGTTTTTT	NA	NA	TRBJ2-2	TRBV9
CATSRDRGGAYNEQFF	TGTGCCACCAGCAGAGACCGCGGGGGCGCCTACAATGAGCAGTTCTTC	NA	NA	TRBJ2-1	TRBV15
CATVQGFGELFF	TGTGCCACCGTACAGGGTTTCGGGGAGCTGTTTTTT	NA	once	TRBJ2-2	TRBV19
CASSSMANIAGELFF	TGTGCCAGCAGCTCCATGGCCAACATAGCCGGGGAGCTGTTTTTT	NA	NA	TRBJ2-2	TRBV5-6
CASSRGQGGYEQYF	TGTGCCAGCAGCCGGGGACAGGGGGGTTACGAGCAGTACTTC	TRBD1	NA	TRBJ2-7	TRBV9
CASSPRGGSDQPQHF	TGTGCCAGCTCACCACGGGGGGGTAGCGATCAGCCCCAGCATTTT	NA	NA	TRBJ1-5	TRBV18
CASSPTQRREETQYF	TGTGCCAGCAGCCCTACCCAACGTAGGGAAGAGACCCAGTACTTC	NA	NA	TRBJ2-5	TRBV9
CASSYNNRDTQYF	TGTGCCAGCAGTTACAATAATCGAGATACGCAGTATTTT	NA	few	TRBJ2-3	TRBV12-3/TRBV12-4
CASSARPTGRPHNSPLHF	TGTGCCAGCAGCGCCCGACCTACAGGGAGGCCTCATAATTCACCCCTCCACTTT	NA	NA	TRBJ1-6	TRBV5-6